This T cell receptor beta chain came from a study of T cell clones after liver transplantation. Proliferating CFSE-low MLR cells were sequenced to define alloreactive TCRbeta sequences. Concerning this clone itself: The antigen is undetermined.

Sequencing used immunoSEQ multiplex PCR; TCRdb keeps in-frame clones, though not all of them. The sample contains 4,500 to 6,000 clones, roughly 39% of which appear only once. The sample comprised CD4+ T cells from cultured PBMCs. The TCR originated in a human patient who received a liver transplant. The graft donor may have given rise to some T cells.

In DNA form, the CDR3 reads TGTGCCAGCAGGTCCTATAGTGGGAGTGAAGCTTTCTTT. Protein product: CASRSYSGSEAFF. J is TRBJ1-1 and V is TRBV28; D is unclear. Between the trimmed V and J ends, which lost 6 bases and 7 bases, there was a span of 15 bases. This CDR3 has 13 residues. The germline V gene encodes CDR1 MDHEN and CDR2 SYDVKM.